This is a list of T cell receptor beta chains from one sample in a study of cytomegalovirus exposure and HLA in healthy donors. Generated by immunoSEQ multiplex PCR, the TCRdb table keeps only in-frame clones and is missing some. Of fewer than 250,000 clones listed, 82% are singletons. The sample was PBMCs. These receptors were taken from a man aged 35 to 55 in good health and CMV-seropositive. The CDR3 runs from the conserved cysteine through the conserved F or W. D genes are given only for firm matches. Only part of the rows carry a size: once, few, many, or a class if the clone is expanded.

TRBV19	-	-	TRBJ1-5	CASTAGGRQPQHF	TGTGCCAGTACCGCGGGAGGGCGGCAGCCCCAGCATTTT
TRBV2	TRBD1	-	TRBJ1-4	CASGQGLTNEKLFF	TGTGCCAGCGGACAGGGCTTAACTAATGAAAAACTGTTTTTT
TRBV5-6	-	-	TRBJ1-4	CASSLAATNEKLFF	TGTGCCAGCAGCTTGGCAGCAACTAATGAAAAACTGTTTTTT
TRBV5-1	TRBD1	-	TRBJ1-2	CASSLAGQGLYGYTF	TGCGCCAGCAGCTTGGCGGGACAGGGCCTCTATGGCTACACCTTC
TRBV5-1	TRBD1	-	TRBJ2-3	CASSSQGVGADTQYF	TGCGCCAGCAGCTCACAGGGGGTTGGCGCAGATACGCAGTATTTT
TRBV10-1	TRBD1	-	TRBJ1-1	CASSEQGAVNTEAFF	TGCGCCAGCAGTGAACAGGGGGCGGTGAACACTGAAGCTTTCTTT
TRBV18	TRBD1	-	TRBJ1-1	CASSGDSYTEAFF	TGTGCCAGCTCCGGGGACAGTTACACTGAAGCTTTCTTT
TRBV5-6	TRBD1	-	TRBJ2-3	CASSKGQGKDTQYF	TGTGCCAGCAGCAAAGGACAGGGCAAGGATACGCAGTATTTT
TRBV5-1	TRBD2	-	TRBJ2-1	CASSFTSGRAPEQFF	TGCGCCAGCAGCTTTACTAGCGGGAGGGCCCCTGAGCAGTTCTTC
TRBV4-1	-	-	TRBJ1-1	CASSQGQLNTEAFF	TGCGCCAGCAGCCAAGGACAGTTGAACACTGAAGCTTTCTTT
TRBV15	-	-	TRBJ1-2	CATSREQNYGYTF	TGTGCCACCAGCAGAGAACAGAACTATGGCTACACCTTC
TRBV9	TRBD2	-	TRBJ2-1	CASSGPTSGDPNGYNEQFF	TGTGCCAGCAGCGGCCCAACTAGCGGGGACCCTAATGGGTACAATGAGCAGTTCTTC
TRBV5-6	TRBD1	few	TRBJ2-2	CASSRTGGPGELFF	TGTGCCAGCAGCCGCACAGGGGGGCCCGGGGAGCTGTTTTTT
TRBV10-3	-	-	TRBJ2-4	CAISEVGGENIQYF	TGTGCCATCAGTGAAGTTGGAGGGGAAAACATTCAGTACTTC
TRBV15	-	-	TRBJ1-4	CATSRVVSGTNEKLFF	TGTGCCACCAGCAGAGTGGTATCCGGAACTAATGAAAAACTGTTTTTT
TRBV5-5	TRBD2	-	TRBJ2-7	CASSTPLAGYYEQYF	TGTGCCAGCAGCACGCCACTAGCGGGGTACTACGAGCAGTACTTC
TRBV27	TRBD1	-	TRBJ1-5	CASSSTGGYQPQHF	TGTGCCAGCAGTTCGACAGGGGGCTATCAGCCCCAGCATTTT
TRBV29-1	TRBD1	once	TRBJ1-5	CSVLTGGGNQPQHF	TGCAGCGTTCTGACAGGGGGAGGCAATCAGCCCCAGCATTTT
TRBV7-3	-	-	TRBJ2-5	CASSAPTTWHHQETQYF	TGTGCCAGCAGCGCCCCCACCACATGGCATCACCAAGAGACCCAGTACTTC
TRBV5-4	TRBD2	-	TRBJ2-3	CASSLATLAGVTDTQYF	TGTGCCAGCAGCTTGGCCACACTAGCGGGGGTTACAGATACGCAGTATTTT
TRBV6-5	-	-	TRBJ1-2	CASSYLRAGGYTF	TGTGCCAGCAGTTACCTCCGCGCGGGTGGCTACACCTTC
TRBV5-1	TRBD2	-	TRBJ2-2	CASRAGTTNTGELFF	TGCGCCAGCAGAGCCGGGACTACGAACACCGGGGAGCTGTTTTTT
TRBV2	TRBD1	-	TRBJ2-1	CATTSGTGERNEQFF	TGTGCCACCACCTCCGGGACAGGGGAACGAAATGAGCAGTTCTTC
TRBV27	-	-	TRBJ2-7	CASSRRGQSFSYEQYF	TGTGCCAGCAGCAGGCGGGGACAGTCCTTCTCCTACGAGCAGTACTTC
TRBV5-1	TRBD2	-	TRBJ2-1	CASSLLAGGGVSYNEQFF	TGCGCCAGCAGCTTACTAGCGGGAGGCGGGGTTTCCTACAATGAGCAGTTCTTC
TRBV5-4	-	-	TRBJ2-7	CASSLDTVDEQYF	TGTGCCAGCAGCTTGGATACGGTGGACGAGCAGTACTTC
TRBV9	-	-	TRBJ1-4	CASSGGFVTNEKLFF	TGTGCCAGCAGCGGAGGGTTTGTGACTAATGAAAAACTGTTTTTT
TRBV28	TRBD1	-	TRBJ1-2	CASRALQGANYGYTF	TGTGCCAGCCGAGCCCTACAGGGGGCAAATTATGGCTACACCTTC
TRBV5-4	TRBD2	few	TRBJ2-1	CASSTIAGGHNEQFF	TGTGCCAGCAGCACCATAGCGGGTGGCCACAATGAGCAGTTCTTC
TRBV10-3	-	-	TRBJ2-2	CAISESREIDSNTGELFF	TGTGCCATCAGTGAGTCGAGGGAGATAGACTCGAACACCGGGGAGCTGTTTTTT
TRBV5-1	-	-	TRBJ2-1	CASSRWTASAYNEQFF	TGCGCCAGCAGCAGGTGGACTGCGTCGGCCTACAATGAGCAGTTCTTC
TRBV9	TRBD1	-	TRBJ1-1	CASSLGQGRMNTEAFF	TGTGCCAGCAGCCTAGGACAGGGGCGAATGAACACTGAAGCTTTCTTT
TRBV7-9	TRBD2	-	TRBJ2-1	CASSLSKLAGYNEQFF	TGTGCCAGCAGCTTATCGAAACTAGCGGGCTACAATGAGCAGTTCTTC
TRBV2	-	-	TRBJ1-4	CASIGSSDEKLFF	TGTGCCAGCATCGGGAGTTCGGATGAAAAACTGTTTTTT
TRBV19	-	few	TRBJ2-1	CASSHRTEYNEQFF	TGTGCCAGTAGTCACCGGACAGAATACAATGAGCAGTTCTTC
TRBV5-4	-	-	TRBJ2-7	CASSLWPYYEQYF	TGTGCCAGCAGCTTGTGGCCTTACTACGAGCAGTACTTC
TRBV7-3	TRBD1	once	TRBJ2-1	CASSSRGRGGPSSYNEQFF	TGTGCCAGCAGCTCCAGGGGGCGGGGTGGGCCTAGCTCCTACAATGAGCAGTTCTTC
TRBV10-1	TRBD2	-	TRBJ2-1	CASSERTSGRANEQFF	TGCGCCAGCAGTGAGAGGACTAGCGGGAGGGCCAATGAGCAGTTCTTC
TRBV5-1	TRBD2	few	TRBJ2-2	CASSLGIAGGAAGELFF	TGCGCCAGCAGCCTCGGCATAGCGGGAGGGGCGGCCGGGGAGCTGTTTTTT
TRBV5-1	-	-	TRBJ2-7	CASSLGDRDIQEQYF	TGCGCCAGCAGCTTGGGGGATCGGGACATACAGGAGCAGTACTTC